This T cell receptor beta chain comes out of a study of blood T cell repertoires in COVID-19. Study information: T cells, B-cell-depleted T cells, or PBMCs provided the cDNA or gDNA that served as material.

Source study methods: Amplification of reference gene primers was used by the study to estimate nucleated cell counts. Clones were read by immunoSEQ multiplex PCR, and TCRdb kept only the in-frame ones, dropping some. V, J and clone size reflect that table, while D and trimming were determined from the DNA. The sample includes around 100,000 clones, 84% of them seen just once. The CDR3 runs 14 residues. V lost 5 bases, J lost 6 bases, and 9 bases stayed unmatched. Germline loops: CDR1 SEHNR, CDR2 FQNEAQ (reference sequence). The specimen sequenced was peripheral blood. The chain uses TRBV7-9 and TRBJ2-7, with TRBD1 matching over 8 bases. The clonotype was recovered from a human donor in a cohort sampled during active COVID-19. The CDR3 spells CASSRGQGASEQYF. The CDR3 DNA follows: TGTGCCAGCAGCCGAGGGCAGGGGGCCTCCGAGCAGTACTTC. Together with reference TRBV7-9 and TRBJ2-7, the CDR3 gives the full variable domain: DTGVSQNPRHKITKRGQNVTFRCDPISEHNRLYWYRQTLGQGPEFLTYFQNEAQLEKSRLLSDRFSAERPKGSFSTLEIQRTEQGDSAMYLCASSRGQGASEQYFGPGTRLTVT.